This entry lists 13 T cell receptor beta chains sequenced from one sample in a study of shared clonotypes between healthy human individuals (dated by TCRdb to 2018 to 2020). CD8 naive samples were CD45RO-negative cells positively selected for CCR7, giving a CD45RA+CCR7+ population that excluded TemRA cells. Receptors were amplified or captured by the immunoSEQ multiplex PCR assay. What TCRdb holds here is the immuneACCESS table cut down to in-frame rearrangements. Part of the clones is not present; checked against another copy, under half of the missing clones reflect an unresolved V gene, and the others are unexplained. For this sample the table gives roughly 2,000,000 clones, of which roughly 93% were detected only once. 1.5% to 2% of the sample is taken by the ten largest. The specimen sequenced was naive CD8+ T cells from PBMCs. Explained via the paper, the cell subset or site label denotes: CD45RA+CCR7+. Receptors were obtained from a man aged 18 to 35 in good health. Some clones in this sample may be carry-over from other donors' samples.

The chain is built from TRBV6-5 and TRBJ2-7; D possibly uses TRBD1 or TRBD2 (5 bases each). Trimming stripped 8 bases from V and 4 bases from J, with 21 bases between. The CDR3 covers 15 residues. Per germline, CDR1 MNHEY and CDR2 SVGAGI. The chain's CDR3 is CASHGPRDGNYEQYF. The CDR3 coding sequence is TGTGCCAGCCACGGTCCAAGGGACGGAAATTACGAGCAGTACTTC.

Worth noting for this clone: Within the sample, other DNA sequences also encode this same CDR3. This sequence joins TRBV9 and TRBJ1-2; D is undetermined. CDR3 length: 14 amino acids. Between the trimmed V and J ends, which lost 0 bases and 2 bases, there was a span of 8 bases. From germline, CDR1 is SGDLS and CDR2 YYNGEE. CDR3 sequence (DNA): TGTGCCAGCAGCGTAGGGACGGCCAACTATGGCTACACCTTC. This sequence encodes CASSVGTANYGYTF.

The chain combines TRBV27 with TRBJ1-5, with 8 nucleotides matching TRBD1. Germline CDR1 and CDR2: MNHEY and SMNVEV (reference sequence). The ends lost 6 bases at V and 2 bases at J; junction bases unmatched: 3. The CDR3 covers 14 residues. CDR3 in DNA: TGTGCCAGCAGCATGACAGGGGGCAATCAGCCCCAGCATTTT. Its translation: CASSMTGGNQPQHF.

For this clone: Other nucleotide sequences in the sample specify the same CDR3. The V gene is TRBV4-2, the J gene TRBJ2-5; perhaps TRBD2 as D (5 bases). Trimming pared 1 base from V and 4 bases from J, leaving 7 bases between. Germline CDR1 and CDR2: LGHNA and YNFKEQ. The CDR3 has 13 amino acids. The CDR3 sequence: CASSQGGGETQYF. As DNA, the CDR3 is TGTGCCAGCAGCCAAGGAGGAGGAGAGACCCAGTACTTC.

This chain connects TRBV28 to TRBJ2-2, with no clear D. Trimming shortened V by 8 bases and J by 4 bases, and 11 bases separated the two germline ends. This CDR3 spans 13 amino acids. Looked up from germline, CDR1 is MDHEN and CDR2 is SYDVKM. This CDR3 reads CASGRWPTGELFF. CDR3 sequence (DNA): TGTGCCAGCGGACGGTGGCCCACCGGGGAGCTGTTTTTT.

The chain links TRBV19 to TRBJ2-7; a possible D gene is TRBD1 (5 bases). The V end lost 3 bases, the J end lost 0 bases, and 9 bases lay between the germline ends. Germline CDR1 reads LNHDA; CDR2 reads SQIVND (reference sequence). The CDR3 totals 14 residues. CDR3 region: CASSMSGASYEQYF. As DNA, the CDR3 is TGTGCCAGTAGTATGTCTGGGGCCTCCTACGAGCAGTACTTC.

The J gene is TRBJ2-2, the V gene TRBV9; D remains ambiguous. Germline values: CDR1 SGDLS, CDR2 YYNGEE. The CDR3 sequence is 16 residues long. V lost 0 bases and J 0 bases, leaving 9 bases between the germline ends. The DNA for the CDR3 is TGTGCCAGCAGCGTAGCCCGGCAGGCGAACACCGGGGAGCTGTTTTTT. Protein sequence: CASSVARQANTGELFF.

This clone was seen a few times. The rearrangement uses TRBV28 and TRBJ2-3; 9 nucleotides match TRBD1. Trimming took 6 bases from V and 7 from J; bases not matched to a gene: 5. Per germline, CDR1 MDHEN and CDR2 SYDVKM. The CDR3 totals 13 residues. CDR3 bases: TGTGCCAGCAGAAAGGACAGGGGATATACGCAGTATTTT. It translates to CASRKDRGYTQYF.

The rearrangement links TRBV7-3 to TRBJ2-1, with 8 nucleotides matching TRBD2. The CDR3 extends over 18 amino acids. Germline CDR1 SGHTA, CDR2 FQGTGA. V lost 2 bases, J lost 6 bases, and 15 bases stayed unmatched. This CDR3 reads CASSLYPGLAPEVNEQFF. The CDR3 DNA is TGTGCCAGCAGCTTATACCCCGGACTAGCTCCCGAGGTCAATGAGCAGTTCTTC.

The chain employs TRBV6-1 and TRBJ1-1; no firm D call. This CDR3 is built from 15 residues. V lost 1 base to trimming and J lost 1 base, with 10 bases between them. Germline assignment: CDR1 MNHNS and CDR2 SASEGT. The CDR3 loop is CASSEVGFRNTEAFF. In DNA form, the CDR3 reads TGTGCCAGCAGTGAAGTTGGGTTCCGGAACACTGAAGCTTTCTTT.

This clone was seen just once. The chain is built from TRBV27 and TRBJ1-1; TRBD1 is a possible D gene (5 bases). This CDR3 spans 14 amino acids. V was pared by 7 bases and J by 4 bases, with 16 bases between. CDR1 is MNHEY, CDR2 SMNVEV, per germline (reference sequence). For the CDR3, the DNA is TGTGCCAGCACCCCGGTGGGGCAAGGCACTGAAGCTTTCTTT. Translating it yields CASTPVGQGTEAFF.

This chain links TRBV7-9 with TRBJ2-1; 9 bases map to TRBD2. The ends lost 3 bases at V and 5 bases at J; junction bases unmatched: 5. CDR1 is SEHNR, CDR2 FQNEAQ, per germline (reference sequence). The CDR3 runs 15 residues. CDR3 protein: CASSLGLAPNNEQFF. For the CDR3, the DNA is TGTGCCAGCAGCTTGGGACTAGCACCTAACAATGAGCAGTTCTTC.

Comments on this clone: An end of the junction does not agree with germline; a read error may underlie this. The V gene is TRBV9, the J gene TRBJ2-7, with 7 bases that match TRBD1. The CDR3 spans 13 residues. CDR1 SGDLS and CDR2 YYNGEE come from the germline V gene. The CDR3 is CASSVADGRGMNF. CDR3 DNA sequence: TGTGCCAGCAGCGTAGCTGACGGCAGGGGGATGAACTTC. The full variable domain, in which reference TRBV9 and TRBJ2-7 provide the parts outside the CDR3, is DSGVTQTPKHLITATGQRVTLRCSPRSGDLSVYWYQQSLDQGLQFLIQYYNGEERAKGNILERFSAQQFPDLHSELNLSSLELGDSALYFCASSVADGRGMNFGPGTRLTVT.